Below, one T cell receptor beta chain is given with its context. How the authors handled the data: By means of reference gene primer amplification, nucleated cell counts were estimated. This table comes from immunoSEQ multiplex PCR, and its TCRdb copy is limited to in-frame clones, with some not included. V, J and clone size are taken as reported in that table, and D and trimming were inferred from the DNA itself. The profile shows some 66,000 clones, around 83% of them singletons. The sample comes from a study of blood T cell repertoires in COVID-19. CDR3 size: 17 residues. CDR1 is LNHDA, CDR2 SQIVND, per germline (reference sequence). Trimming cost V 9 bases and J 4 bases; bases outside gene matches: 16.

Sample: peripheral blood. The chain joins TRBV19 to TRBJ1-4; 8 positions match TRBD1. This clonotype originated in a man aged 45-60 years with active COVID-19. CDR3 residues: CASLPGRGPLFNEKLFF. The CDR3, as DNA: TGTGCCAGCCTGCCGGGCAGGGGGCCTCTATTTAATGAAAAACTGTTTTTT.